Here is one TCR beta chain with its context. Its cognate antigen is unknown. This specimen belongs to a study of T cell responses to AZD1222 COVID-19 vaccine. The data were produced by immunoSEQ multiplex PCR, yet TCRdb's version contains in-frame clones alone and is incomplete. The table shows roughly 170,000 clones, with 85% to 95% occurring only once. The V end lost 4 bases, the J end lost 5 bases, and 17 bases lay between the germline ends. The CDR3 is made up of 15 amino acids. Germline V CDR1 and CDR2: LGHDT, YNNKEL (reference sequence). Study-wide results and caveats: Two AZD1222 administrations were followed by greater Spike-specific TCR breadth and depth.

The source was peripheral blood, collected on day 0 of AZD1222 vaccination. The sequence derives from an adult in good health. This chain uses TRBV3-1 (or the pseudogene TRBV3-2) with TRBJ2-5, with D maybe TRBD2 (6 bases). For the CDR3, the DNA is TGTGCCAGCAGCCCCCCGGCGGGGCCGGGTGAGACCCAGTACTTC. Encoded protein: CASSPPAGPGETQYF.